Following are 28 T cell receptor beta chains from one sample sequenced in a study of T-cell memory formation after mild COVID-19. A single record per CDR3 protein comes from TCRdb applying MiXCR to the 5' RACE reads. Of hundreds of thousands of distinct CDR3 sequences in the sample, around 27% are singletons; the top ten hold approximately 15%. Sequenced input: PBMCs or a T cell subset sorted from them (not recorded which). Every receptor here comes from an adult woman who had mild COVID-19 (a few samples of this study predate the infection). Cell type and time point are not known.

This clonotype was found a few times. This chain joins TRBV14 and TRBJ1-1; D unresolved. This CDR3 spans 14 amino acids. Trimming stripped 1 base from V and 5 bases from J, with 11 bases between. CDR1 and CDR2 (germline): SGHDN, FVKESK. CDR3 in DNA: TGTGCCAGCAGCCAAGTCACCCCGGGGACTGAAGCTTTCTTT. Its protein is CASSQVTPGTEAFF. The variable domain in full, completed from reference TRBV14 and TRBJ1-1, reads EAGVTQFPSHSVIEKGQTVTLRCDPISGHDNLYWYRRVMGKEIKFLLHFVKESKQDESGMPNNRFLAERTGGTYSTLKVQPAELEDSGVYFCASSQVTPGTEAFFGQGTRLTVV.

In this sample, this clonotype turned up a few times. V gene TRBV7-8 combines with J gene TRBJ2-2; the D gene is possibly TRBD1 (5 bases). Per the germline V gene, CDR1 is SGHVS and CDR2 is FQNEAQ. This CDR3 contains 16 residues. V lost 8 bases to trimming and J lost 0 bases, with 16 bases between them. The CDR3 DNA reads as TGTGCCAGCCGCAGGGTCCCCCCCGCGAACACCGGGGAGCTGTTTTTT. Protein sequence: CASRRVPPANTGELFF. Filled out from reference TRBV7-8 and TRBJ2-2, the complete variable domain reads GAGVSQSPRYKVAKRGQDVALRCDPISGHVSLFWYQQALGQGPEFLTYFQNEAQLDKSGLPSDRFFAERPEGSVSTLKIQRTQQEDSAVYLCASRRVPPANTGELFFGEGSRLTVL.

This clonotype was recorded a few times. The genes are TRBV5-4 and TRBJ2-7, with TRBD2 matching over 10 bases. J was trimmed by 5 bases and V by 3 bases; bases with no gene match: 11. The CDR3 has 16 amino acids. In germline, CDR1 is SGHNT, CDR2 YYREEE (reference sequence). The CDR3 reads CASSSSLAGLRHEQYF. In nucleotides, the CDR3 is TGTGCCAGCAGCTCTTCACTAGCGGGATTACGGCACGAGCAGTACTTC.

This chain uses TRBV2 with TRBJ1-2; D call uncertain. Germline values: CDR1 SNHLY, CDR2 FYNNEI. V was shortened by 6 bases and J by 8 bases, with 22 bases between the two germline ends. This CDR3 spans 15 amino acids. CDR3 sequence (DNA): TGTGCCAGCAGCGCAAACCCCGGACCGTCTGGCGGCTACACCTTC. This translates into CASSANPGPSGGYTF.

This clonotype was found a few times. CDR3 protein: CASSSTYREQETQYF. The CDR3 DNA is TGTGCCAGCAGTTCTACTTACAGGGAACAAGAGACCCAGTACTTC. The V call is TRBV12-3 or TRBV12-4, the J call TRBJ2-5, with a tentative D call TRBD1 (6 bases). The CDR3 has 15 residues. V shed 4 bases and J shed 2 bases, with 14 bases lying between them.

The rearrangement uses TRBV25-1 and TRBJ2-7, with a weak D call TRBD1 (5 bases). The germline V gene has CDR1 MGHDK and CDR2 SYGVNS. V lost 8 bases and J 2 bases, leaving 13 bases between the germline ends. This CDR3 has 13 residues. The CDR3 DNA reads TGTGCCAGCGCATGGGGCAGCACCTACGAGCAGTACTTC. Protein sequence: CASAWGSTYEQYF.

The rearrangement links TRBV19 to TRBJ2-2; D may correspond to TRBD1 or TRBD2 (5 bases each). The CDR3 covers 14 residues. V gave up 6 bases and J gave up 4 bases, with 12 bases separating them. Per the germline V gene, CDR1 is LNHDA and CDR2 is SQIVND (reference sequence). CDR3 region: CASSPGPSTGELFF. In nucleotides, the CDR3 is TGTGCCAGTAGCCCGGGACCGAGCACCGGGGAGCTGTTTTTT.

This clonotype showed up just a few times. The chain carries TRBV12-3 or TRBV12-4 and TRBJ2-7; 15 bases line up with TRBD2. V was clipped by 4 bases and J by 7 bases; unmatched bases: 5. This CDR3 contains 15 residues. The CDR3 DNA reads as TGTGCCAGCAGTTCGTGGACTAGCGGGAGGGGTGAGCAGTACTTC. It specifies CASSSWTSGRGEQYF.

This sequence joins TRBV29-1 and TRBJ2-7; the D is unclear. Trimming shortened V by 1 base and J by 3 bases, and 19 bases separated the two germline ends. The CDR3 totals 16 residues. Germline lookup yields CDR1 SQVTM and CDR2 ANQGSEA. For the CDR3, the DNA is TGCAGCGTTGAAGTCTACGACACCCCACGAGGCTACGAGCAGTACTTC. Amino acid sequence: CSVEVYDTPRGYEQYF.

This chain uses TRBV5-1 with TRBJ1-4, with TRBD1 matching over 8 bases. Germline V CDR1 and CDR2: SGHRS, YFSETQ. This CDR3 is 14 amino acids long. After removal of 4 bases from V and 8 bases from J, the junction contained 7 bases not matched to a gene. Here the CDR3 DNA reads TGCGCCAGCAGCACGGGACAGGCGGGGGAAAAACTGTTTTTT. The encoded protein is CASSTGQAGEKLFF. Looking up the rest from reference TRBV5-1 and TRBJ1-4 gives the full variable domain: KAGVTQTPRYLIKTRGQQVTLSCSPISGHRSVSWYQQTPGQGLQFLFEYFSETQRNKGNFPGRFSGRQFSNSRSEMNVSTLELGDSALYLCASSTGQAGEKLFFGSGTQLSVL.

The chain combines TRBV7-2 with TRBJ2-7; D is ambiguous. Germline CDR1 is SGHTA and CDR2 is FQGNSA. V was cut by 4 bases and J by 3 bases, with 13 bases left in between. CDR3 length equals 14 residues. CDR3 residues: CASSSIAGHYEQYF. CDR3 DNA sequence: TGTGCCAGCAGCTCAATAGCCGGGCACTACGAGCAGTACTTC.

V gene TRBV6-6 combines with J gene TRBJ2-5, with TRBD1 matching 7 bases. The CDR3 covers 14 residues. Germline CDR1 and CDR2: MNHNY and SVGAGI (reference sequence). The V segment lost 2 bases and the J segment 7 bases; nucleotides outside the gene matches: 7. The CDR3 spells CASSYDRARGTQYF. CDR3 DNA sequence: TGTGCCAGCAGTTACGACAGGGCGAGAGGGACCCAGTACTTC.

CDR3 residues: CASSMGGGKAYNEQFF. In DNA, the CDR3 is TGTGCCAGTAGTATGGGGGGCGGAAAAGCCTACAATGAGCAGTTCTTC. This rearrangement joins TRBV19 to TRBJ2-1; TRBD1 or TRBD2 may be the D gene (6 bases each). The germline gives CDR1 LNHDA, CDR2 SQIVND (reference sequence). Between the trimmed V and J ends, which lost 3 bases and 2 bases, there was a span of 14 bases. There are 16 residues in the CDR3.

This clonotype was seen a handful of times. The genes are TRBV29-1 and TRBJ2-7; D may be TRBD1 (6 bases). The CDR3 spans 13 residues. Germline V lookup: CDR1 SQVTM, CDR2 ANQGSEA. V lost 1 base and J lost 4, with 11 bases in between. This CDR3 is CSVEATGWYEQYF. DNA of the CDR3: TGCAGCGTTGAAGCCACAGGGTGGTACGAGCAGTACTTC.

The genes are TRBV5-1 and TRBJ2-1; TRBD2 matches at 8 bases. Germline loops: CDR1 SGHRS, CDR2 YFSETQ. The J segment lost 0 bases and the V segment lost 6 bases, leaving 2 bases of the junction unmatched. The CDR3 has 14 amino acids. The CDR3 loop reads CASTTSGSYNEQFF. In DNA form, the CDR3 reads TGCGCCAGCACCACTAGCGGCTCCTACAATGAGCAGTTCTTC.

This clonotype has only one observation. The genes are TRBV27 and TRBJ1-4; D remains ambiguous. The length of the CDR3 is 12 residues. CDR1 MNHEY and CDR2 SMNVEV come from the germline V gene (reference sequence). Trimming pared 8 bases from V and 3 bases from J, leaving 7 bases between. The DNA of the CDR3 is TGTGCCAGCCGGGGATCTAATGAAAAACTGTTTTTT. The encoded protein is CASRGSNEKLFF. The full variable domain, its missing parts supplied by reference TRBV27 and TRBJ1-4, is EAQVTQNPRYLITVTGKKLTVTCSQNMNHEYMSWYRQDPGLGLRQIYYSMNVEVTDKGDVPEGYKVSRKEKRNFPLILESPSPNQTSLYFCASRGSNEKLFFGSGTQLSVL.

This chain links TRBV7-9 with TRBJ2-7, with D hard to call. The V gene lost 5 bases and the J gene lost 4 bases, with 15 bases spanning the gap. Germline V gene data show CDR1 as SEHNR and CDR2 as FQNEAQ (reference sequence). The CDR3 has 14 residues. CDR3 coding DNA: TGTGCCAGCAGCCCTCGCCGGCGGACGTACGAGCAGTACTTC. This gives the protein CASSPRRRTYEQYF.

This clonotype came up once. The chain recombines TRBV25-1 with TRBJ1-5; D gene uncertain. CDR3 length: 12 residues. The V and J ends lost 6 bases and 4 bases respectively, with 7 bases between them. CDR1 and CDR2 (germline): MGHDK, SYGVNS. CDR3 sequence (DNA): TGTGCCAGCAGACGGGAGAATCAGCCCCAGCATTTT. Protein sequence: CASRRENQPQHF.

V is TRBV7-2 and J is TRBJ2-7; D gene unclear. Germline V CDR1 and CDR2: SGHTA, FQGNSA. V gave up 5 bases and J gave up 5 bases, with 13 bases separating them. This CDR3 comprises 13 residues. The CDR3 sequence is CASSQIRQDEQYF. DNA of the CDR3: TGTGCCAGCAGCCAAATAAGACAAGACGAGCAGTACTTC.

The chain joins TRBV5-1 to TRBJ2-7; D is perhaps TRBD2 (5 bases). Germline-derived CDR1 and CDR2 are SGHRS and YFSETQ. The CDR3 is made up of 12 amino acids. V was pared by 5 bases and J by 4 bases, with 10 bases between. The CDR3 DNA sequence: TGCGCCAGCAGGGACTTTGGATACGAGCAGTACTTC. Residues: CASRDFGYEQYF. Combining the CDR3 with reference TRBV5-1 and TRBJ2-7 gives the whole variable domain KAGVTQTPRYLIKTRGQQVTLSCSPISGHRSVSWYQQTPGQGLQFLFEYFSETQRNKGNFPGRFSGRQFSNSRSEMNVSTLELGDSALYLCASRDFGYEQYFGPGTRLTVT.

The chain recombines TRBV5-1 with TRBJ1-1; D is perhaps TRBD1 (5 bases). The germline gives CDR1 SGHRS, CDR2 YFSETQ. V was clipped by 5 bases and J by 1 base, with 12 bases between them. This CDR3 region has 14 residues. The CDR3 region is CASSSLQENTEAFF. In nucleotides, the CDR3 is TGCGCCAGCAGTTCGTTACAGGAGAACACTGAAGCTTTCTTT.

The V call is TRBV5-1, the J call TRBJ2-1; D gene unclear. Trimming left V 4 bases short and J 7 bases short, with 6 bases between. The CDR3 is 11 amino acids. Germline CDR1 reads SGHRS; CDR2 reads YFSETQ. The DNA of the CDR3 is TGCGCCAGCAGCGTAGAGAATGAGCAGTTCTTC. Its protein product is CASSVENEQFF.

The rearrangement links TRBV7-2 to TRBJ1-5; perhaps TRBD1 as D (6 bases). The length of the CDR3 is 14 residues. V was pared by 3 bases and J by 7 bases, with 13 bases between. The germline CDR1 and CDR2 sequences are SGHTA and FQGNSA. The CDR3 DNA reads TGTGCCAGCAGCTTCAGAGGGGGAGAACAGCCCCAGCATTTT. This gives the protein CASSFRGGEQPQHF.

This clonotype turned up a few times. The CDR3 nucleotides are TGTGCCAGCAGCTTGGCCCAGGGCCACGAGCAGTACTTC. Translating it yields CASSLAQGHEQYF. The chain recombines TRBV5-4 with TRBJ2-7, with D maybe TRBD1 (5 bases). CDR3 length equals 13 residues. Germline V lookup: CDR1 SGHNT, CDR2 YYREEE (reference sequence). Trimming took 0 bases from V and 5 from J, leaving 9 bases between them.

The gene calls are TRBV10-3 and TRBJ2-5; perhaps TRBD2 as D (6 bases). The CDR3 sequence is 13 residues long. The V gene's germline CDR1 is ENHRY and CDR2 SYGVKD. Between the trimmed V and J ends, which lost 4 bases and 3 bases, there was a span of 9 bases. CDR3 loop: CAISAGGKETQYF. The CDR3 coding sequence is TGTGCCATCAGTGCCGGCGGGAAAGAGACCCAGTACTTC.

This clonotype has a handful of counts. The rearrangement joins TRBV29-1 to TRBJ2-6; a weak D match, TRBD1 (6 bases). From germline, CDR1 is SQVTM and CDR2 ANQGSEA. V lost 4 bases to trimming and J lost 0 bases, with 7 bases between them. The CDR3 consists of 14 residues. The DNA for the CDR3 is TGCAGCGTTGTGACAGGCTCTGGGGCCAACGTCCTGACTTTC. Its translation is CSVVTGSGANVLTF.

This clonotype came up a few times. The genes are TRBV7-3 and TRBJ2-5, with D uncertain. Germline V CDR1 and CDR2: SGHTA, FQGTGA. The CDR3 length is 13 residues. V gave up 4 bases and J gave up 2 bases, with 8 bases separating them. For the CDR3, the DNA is TGTGCCAGCAGCTCAATAGGTCAAGAGACCCAGTACTTC. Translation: CASSSIGQETQYF. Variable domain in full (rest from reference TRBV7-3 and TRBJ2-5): GAGVSQTPSNKVTEKGKYVELRCDPISGHTALYWYRQSLGQGPEFLIYFQGTGAADDSGLPNDRFFAVRPEGSVSTLKIQRTERGDSAVYLCASSSIGQETQYFGPGTRLLVL.

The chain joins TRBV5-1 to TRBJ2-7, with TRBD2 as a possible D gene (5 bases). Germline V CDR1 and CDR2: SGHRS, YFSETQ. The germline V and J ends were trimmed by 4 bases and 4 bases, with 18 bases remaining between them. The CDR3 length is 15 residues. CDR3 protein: CASSVQPEALYEQYF. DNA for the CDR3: TGCGCCAGCAGCGTACAGCCGGAGGCCCTTTACGAGCAGTACTTC.